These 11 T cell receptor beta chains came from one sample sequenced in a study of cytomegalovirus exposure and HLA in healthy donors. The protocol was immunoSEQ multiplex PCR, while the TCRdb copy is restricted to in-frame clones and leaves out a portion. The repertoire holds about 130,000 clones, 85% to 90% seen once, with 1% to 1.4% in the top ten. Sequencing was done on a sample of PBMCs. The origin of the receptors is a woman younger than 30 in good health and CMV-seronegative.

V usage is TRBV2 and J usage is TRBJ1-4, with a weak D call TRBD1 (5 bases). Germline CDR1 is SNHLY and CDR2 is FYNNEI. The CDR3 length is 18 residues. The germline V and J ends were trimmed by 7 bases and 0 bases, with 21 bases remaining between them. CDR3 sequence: CASKVGRDTPATNEKLFF. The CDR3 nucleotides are TGTGCCAGCAAGGTCGGCAGGGATACACCTGCAACTAATGAAAAACTGTTTTTT.

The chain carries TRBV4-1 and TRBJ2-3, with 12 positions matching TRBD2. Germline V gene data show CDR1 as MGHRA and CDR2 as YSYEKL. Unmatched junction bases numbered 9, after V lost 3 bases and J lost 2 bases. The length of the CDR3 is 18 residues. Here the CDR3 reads CASSHGRTSGGTTDTQYF. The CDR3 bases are TGCGCCAGCAGCCATGGACGAACTAGCGGGGGGACCACAGATACGCAGTATTTT.

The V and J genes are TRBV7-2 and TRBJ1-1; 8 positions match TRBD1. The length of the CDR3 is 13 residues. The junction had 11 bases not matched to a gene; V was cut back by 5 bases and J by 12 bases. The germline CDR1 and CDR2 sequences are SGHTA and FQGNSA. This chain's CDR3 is CASSPDRASLTFF. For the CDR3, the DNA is TGTGCCAGCAGCCCGGACAGGGCCTCTTTAACTTTCTTT.

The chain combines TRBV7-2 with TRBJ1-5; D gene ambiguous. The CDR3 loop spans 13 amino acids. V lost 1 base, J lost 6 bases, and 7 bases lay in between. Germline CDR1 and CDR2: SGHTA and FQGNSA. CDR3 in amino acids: CASSLVRSQPQHF. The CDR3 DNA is TGTGCCAGCAGCTTAGTCAGATCTCAGCCCCAGCATTTT.

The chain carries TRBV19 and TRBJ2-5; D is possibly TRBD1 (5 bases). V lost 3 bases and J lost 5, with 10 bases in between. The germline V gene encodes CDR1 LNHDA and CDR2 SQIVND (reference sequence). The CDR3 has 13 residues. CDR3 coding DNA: TGTGCCAGTAGTATCCCCCCAGGGGAGACCCAGTACTTC. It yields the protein CASSIPPGETQYF. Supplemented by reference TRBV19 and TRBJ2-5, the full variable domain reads DGGITQSPKYLFRKEGQNVTLSCEQNLNHDAMYWYRQDPGQGLRLIYYSQIVNDFQKGDIAEGYSVSREKKESFPLTVTSAQKNPTAFYLCASSIPPGETQYFGPGTRLLVL.

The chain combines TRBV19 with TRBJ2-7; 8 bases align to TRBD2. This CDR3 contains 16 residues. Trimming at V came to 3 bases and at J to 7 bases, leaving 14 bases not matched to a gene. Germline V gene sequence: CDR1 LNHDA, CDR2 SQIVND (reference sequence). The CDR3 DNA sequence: TGTGCCAGTAGTATCCTGTTCGGGACTAGAATGGGTGAGCAGTACTTC. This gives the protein CASSILFGTRMGEQYF.

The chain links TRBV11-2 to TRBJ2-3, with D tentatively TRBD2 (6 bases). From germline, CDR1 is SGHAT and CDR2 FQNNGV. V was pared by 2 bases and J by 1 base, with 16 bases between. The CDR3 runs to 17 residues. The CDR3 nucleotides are TGTGCCAGCAGCTTACGCGGCGGCGGGGCGGGCACAGATACGCAGTATTTT. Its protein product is CASSLRGGGAGTDTQYF.

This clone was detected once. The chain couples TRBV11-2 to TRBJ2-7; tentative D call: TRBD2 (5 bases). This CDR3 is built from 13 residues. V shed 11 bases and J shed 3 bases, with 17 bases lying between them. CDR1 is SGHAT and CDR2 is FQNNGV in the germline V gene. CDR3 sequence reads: CASKVGNSYEQYF. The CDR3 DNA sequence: TGTGCCTCCAAGGTCGGGAACAGCTACGAGCAGTACTTC.

CDR3 in DNA: TGTGCCAGCAGCGTAGACAGGGGCAATCAGCCCCAGCATTTT. Its protein is CASSVDRGNQPQHF. V gene TRBV5-4 combines with J gene TRBJ1-5; 7 bases are shared with TRBD1. This CDR3 region has 14 residues. From germline, CDR1 is SGHNT and CDR2 YYREEE (reference sequence). Trimming at V came to 4 bases and at J to 2 bases, leaving 3 bases not matched to a gene.

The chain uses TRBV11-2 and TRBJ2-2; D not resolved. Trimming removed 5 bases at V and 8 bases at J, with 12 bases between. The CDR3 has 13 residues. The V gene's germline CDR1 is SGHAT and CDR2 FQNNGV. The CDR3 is CASSPPEIGELFF. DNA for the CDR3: TGTGCCAGCAGCCCTCCTGAGATAGGGGAGCTGTTTTTT.

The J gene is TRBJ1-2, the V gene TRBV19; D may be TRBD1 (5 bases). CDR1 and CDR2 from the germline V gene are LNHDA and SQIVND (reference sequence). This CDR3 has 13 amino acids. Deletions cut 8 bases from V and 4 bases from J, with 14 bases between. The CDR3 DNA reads TGTGCCAGTTCCCTGACAGTTCTCTATGGCTACACCTTC. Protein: CASSLTVLYGYTF.